This TCR beta chain was captured in a study of early stage breast cancer tumors. The study's findings and limits: Tumors had approximately 2.7-fold higher T cell density and higher clonality than adjacent normal breast tissue. Enriched TCRB sequences shared across patients were mostly commonly generated sequences. Tumor and normal breast were distinguished via blood comparison in about 90% of the 16 patients.

CDR3 length equals 13 residues. Germline V lookup: CDR1 SGHKS, CDR2 YYEKEE (reference sequence). V lost 4 bases, J lost 7 bases, and 15 bases lay in between. A word on this clone: Its antigen is unknown.

Assay: immunoSEQ multiplex PCR; the TCRdb copy retains only in-frame clones and omits some. The sample consists of 4,500 to 6,500 clones, approximately 70% of them appearing once. What was sequenced was breast tumor tissue. The clonotype originates from a person aged 55 to 69 with breast cancer. This chain joins TRBV5-5 and TRBJ2-7; D is undetermined. Written as DNA, the CDR3 is TGTGCCAGCAGCCTAACCGGCGGTAGGGAGCAGTACTTC. As protein: CASSLTGGREQYF. The complete variable domain, with remaining parts taken from reference TRBV5-5 and TRBJ2-7, reads DAGVTQSPTHLIKTRGQQVTLRCSPISGHKSVSWYQQVLGQGPQFIFQYYEKEERGRGNFPDRFSARQFPNYSSELNVNALLLGDSALYLCASSLTGGREQYFGPGTRLTVT.